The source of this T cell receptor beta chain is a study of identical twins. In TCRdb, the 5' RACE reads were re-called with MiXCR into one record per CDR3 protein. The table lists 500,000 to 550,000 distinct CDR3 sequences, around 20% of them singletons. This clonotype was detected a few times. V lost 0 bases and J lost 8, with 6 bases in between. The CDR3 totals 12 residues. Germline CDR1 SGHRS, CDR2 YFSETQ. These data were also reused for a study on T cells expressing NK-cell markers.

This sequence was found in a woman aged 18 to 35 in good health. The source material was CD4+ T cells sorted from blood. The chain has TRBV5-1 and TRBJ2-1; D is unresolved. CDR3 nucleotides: TGCGCCAGCAGCTTGGGTTTTGATGAGCAGTTCTTC. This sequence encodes CASSLGFDEQFF.